The 8 T cell receptor beta chains given below trace back to one sample, sequenced in a study of shared clonotypes between healthy human individuals. Assay used: immunoSEQ multiplex PCR; TCRdb lists only in-frame clones, some missing. The sample includes hundreds of thousands of clones, around 78% seen only once; the top ten take approximately 12%. Material: PBMCs. All receptors come from a woman aged 40 to 50 in good health. Some clones in this sample may be carry-over from other donors' samples.

The rearrangement uses TRBV7-8 and TRBJ2-3; 13 positions agree with TRBD2. The CDR3 has 17 residues. J lost 3 bases, V lost 5 bases, and 8 bases had no gene match. Germline CDR1 SGHVS, CDR2 FQNEAQ. The CDR3 DNA reads as TGTGCCAGCAGCCTCGGACTAGCGGGAGTGGGGACAGATACGCAGTATTTT. It codes for CASSLGLAGVGTDTQYF.

The V call is TRBV7-2, the J call TRBJ1-4; a possible D gene is TRBD1 (6 bases). This CDR3 comprises 15 residues. The V gene lost 2 bases and the J gene lost 6 bases, with 13 bases spanning the gap. From germline, CDR1 is SGHTA and CDR2 FQGNSA. The CDR3 region has the DNA TGTGCCAGCAGCTTACATCGGACAGCGGATGAAAAACTGTTTTTT. Translated, it gives CASSLHRTADEKLFF.

V usage is TRBV28 and J usage is TRBJ2-1; 11 bases match TRBD2. Germline trimming cut 5 bases from V and 8 bases from J; bases unmatched to any gene: 8. Per the germline V gene, CDR1 is MDHEN and CDR2 is SYDVKM. The CDR3 extends over 15 amino acids. The CDR3 reads CASSPAGLAVDEQFF. The CDR3, as DNA: TGTGCCAGCAGTCCCGCGGGACTAGCGGTCGATGAGCAGTTCTTC. The variable domain in full, with the rest retrieved from reference TRBV28 and TRBJ2-1, is DVKVTQSSRYLVKRTGEKVFLECVQDMDHENMFWYRQDPGLGLRLIYFSYDVKMKEKGDIPEGYSVSREKKERFSLILESASTNQTSMYLCASSPAGLAVDEQFFGPGTRLTVL.

Regarding this clone: The junction and the germline gene differ at one end; a read error may be behind it. The J gene is TRBJ1-4, the V gene TRBV4-1; no clear D. This CDR3 is built from 16 residues. CDR1 is MGHRA and CDR2 is YSYEKL in the germline V gene. Here the CDR3 DNA reads TGCGCCAGCAGACAAGCTAGCCGGGTGGCTAATGAAAAACTGTTTTTT. This encodes CASRQASRVANEKLFF.

This rearrangement joins TRBV7-6 to TRBJ2-7, with D unresolved. Deletions cut 5 bases from V and 3 bases from J, with 11 bases between. Germline lookup yields CDR1 SGHVS and CDR2 FNYEAQ. The CDR3 length is 13 residues. The CDR3 region is CASSPSSGYEQYF. DNA of the CDR3: TGTGCCAGCAGCCCGTCCTCGGGCTACGAGCAGTACTTC.

The chain has TRBV10-3 and TRBJ1-2; TRBD1 aligns across 7 bases. This CDR3 contains 13 residues. Germline CDR1 ENHRY, CDR2 SYGVKD. The J segment lost 5 bases and the V segment lost 6 bases, leaving 6 bases of the junction unmatched. CDR3 nucleotide sequence: TGTGCCATCAGCGGACAGGTTCTTTATGGCTACACCTTC. Translating gives CAISGQVLYGYTF.

The chain carries TRBV10-3 and TRBJ2-5, with 7 bases fitting TRBD1. Germline assignment: CDR1 ENHRY and CDR2 SYGVKD. The CDR3 has 14 residues. With 8 bases clipped from V and 0 bases from J, the junction kept 6 bases outside the gene matches. The CDR3 DNA is TGTGCCATCGGCCCGGACAGGAACCAAGAGACCCAGTACTTC. This gives the protein CAIGPDRNQETQYF.

V usage is TRBV11-2 and J usage is TRBJ2-5, with D perhaps matching TRBD2 (6 bases). Trimming pared 1 base from V and 11 bases from J, leaving 11 bases between. Germline CDR1 and CDR2: SGHAT and FQNNGV. This CDR3 is built from 12 residues. The CDR3 DNA sequence: TGTGCCAGCAGCTTAGGGGGGGTCTGGCAGTACTTC. The encoded protein is CASSLGGVWQYF.